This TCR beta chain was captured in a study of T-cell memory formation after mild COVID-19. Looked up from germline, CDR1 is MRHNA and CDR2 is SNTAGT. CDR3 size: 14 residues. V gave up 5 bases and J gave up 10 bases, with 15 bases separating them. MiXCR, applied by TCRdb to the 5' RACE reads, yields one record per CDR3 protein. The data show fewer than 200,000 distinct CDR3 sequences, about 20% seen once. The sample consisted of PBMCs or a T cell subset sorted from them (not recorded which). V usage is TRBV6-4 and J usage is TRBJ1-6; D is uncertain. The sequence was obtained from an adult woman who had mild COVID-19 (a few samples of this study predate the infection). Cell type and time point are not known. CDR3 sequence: CASSKTPTNSPLHF. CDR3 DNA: TGTGCCAGCAGTAAGACCCCTACGAACTCACCCCTCCACTTT.